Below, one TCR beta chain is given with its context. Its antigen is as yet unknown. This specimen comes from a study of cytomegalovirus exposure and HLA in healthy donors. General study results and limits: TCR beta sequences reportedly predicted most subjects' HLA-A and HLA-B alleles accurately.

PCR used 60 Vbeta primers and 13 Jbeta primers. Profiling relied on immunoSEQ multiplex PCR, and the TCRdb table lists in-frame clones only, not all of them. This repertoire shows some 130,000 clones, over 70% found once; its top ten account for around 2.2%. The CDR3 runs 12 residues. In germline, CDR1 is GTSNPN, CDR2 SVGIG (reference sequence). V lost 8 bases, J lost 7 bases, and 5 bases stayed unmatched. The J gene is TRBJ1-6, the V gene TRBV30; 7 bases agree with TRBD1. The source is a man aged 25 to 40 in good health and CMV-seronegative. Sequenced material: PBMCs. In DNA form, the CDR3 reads TGTGCCGGACAGGTTTCGAATTCACCCCTCCACTTT. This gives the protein CAGQVSNSPLHF.